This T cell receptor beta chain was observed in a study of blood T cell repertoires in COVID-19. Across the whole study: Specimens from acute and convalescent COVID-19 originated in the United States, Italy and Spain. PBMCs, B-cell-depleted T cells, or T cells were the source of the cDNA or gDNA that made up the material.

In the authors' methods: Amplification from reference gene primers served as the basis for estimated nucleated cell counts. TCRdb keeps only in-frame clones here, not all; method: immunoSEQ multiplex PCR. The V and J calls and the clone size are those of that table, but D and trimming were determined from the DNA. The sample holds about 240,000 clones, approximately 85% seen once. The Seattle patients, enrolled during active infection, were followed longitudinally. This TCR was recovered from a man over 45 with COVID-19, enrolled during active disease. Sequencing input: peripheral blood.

The DNA of the CDR3 is TGTGCCAGCAGCGTAGTCCCGGACAGTAACTATGGCTACACCTTC. This translates into CASSVVPDSNYGYTF. The V call is TRBV9, the J call TRBJ1-2; TRBD1 is a possible D gene (6 bases). This CDR3 is built from 15 residues. Germline-derived CDR1 and CDR2 are SGDLS and YYNGEE. V lost 0 bases and J lost 1, with 10 bases in between.